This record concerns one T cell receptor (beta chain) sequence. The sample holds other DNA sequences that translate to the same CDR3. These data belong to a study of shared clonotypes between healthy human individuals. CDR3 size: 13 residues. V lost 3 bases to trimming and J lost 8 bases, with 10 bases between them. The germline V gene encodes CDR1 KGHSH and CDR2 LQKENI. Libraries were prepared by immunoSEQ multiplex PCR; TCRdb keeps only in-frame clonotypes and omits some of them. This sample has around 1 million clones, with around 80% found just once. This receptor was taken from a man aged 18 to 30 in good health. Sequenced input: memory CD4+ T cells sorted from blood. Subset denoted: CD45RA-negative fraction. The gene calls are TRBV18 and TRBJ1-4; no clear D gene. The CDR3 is CASSPSSGEKLFF. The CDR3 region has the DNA TGTGCCAGCTCACCGTCCTCAGGAGAAAAACTGTTTTTT. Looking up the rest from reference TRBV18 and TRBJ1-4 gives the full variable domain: NAGVMQNPRHLVRRRGQEARLRCSPMKGHSHVYWYRQLPEEGLKFMVYLQKENIIDESGMPKERFSAEFPKEGPSILRIQQVVRGDSAAYFCASSPSSGEKLFFGSGTQLSVL.